What follows is one T cell receptor (beta chain) and its context. Its ends do not fully match the called genes, so a read error is possible. Germline V lookup: CDR1 SSHAT, CDR2 FNYEAQ (reference sequence). The CDR3 is 17 residues long. The sample is drawn from a study of blood T cell repertoires in COVID-19. Sequencing was performed with immunoSEQ multiplex PCR; in TCRdb, only in-frame clones are kept and a portion is missing. The repertoire includes 120,000 to 150,000 clones, around 83% of them detected once, and over 2.5% sits in the top ten. Sequencing was done on a sample of peripheral blood. The TCR originated in a human donor with acute or convalescent COVID-19. The donor label of this sample is uncertain. The rearrangement links TRBV7-7 to TRBJ2-2; 9 bases map to TRBD1. The CDR3 DNA reads as TGTGCTAGCAGCCCAAGAACAGGGGGCGCGAACACCGGGGAGCTGTTTTTT. It codes for CASSPRTGGANTGELFF.